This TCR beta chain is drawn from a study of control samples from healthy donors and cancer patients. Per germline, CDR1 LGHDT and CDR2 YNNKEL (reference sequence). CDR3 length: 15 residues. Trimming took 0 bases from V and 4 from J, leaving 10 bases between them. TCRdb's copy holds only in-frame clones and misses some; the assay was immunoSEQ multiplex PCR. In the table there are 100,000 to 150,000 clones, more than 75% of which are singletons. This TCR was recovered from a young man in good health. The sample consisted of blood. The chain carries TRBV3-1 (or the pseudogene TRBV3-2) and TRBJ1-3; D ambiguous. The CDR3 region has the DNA TGTGCCAGCAGCCAAGAAGGGATTAACGGAAACACCATATATTTT. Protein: CASSQEGINGNTIYF.